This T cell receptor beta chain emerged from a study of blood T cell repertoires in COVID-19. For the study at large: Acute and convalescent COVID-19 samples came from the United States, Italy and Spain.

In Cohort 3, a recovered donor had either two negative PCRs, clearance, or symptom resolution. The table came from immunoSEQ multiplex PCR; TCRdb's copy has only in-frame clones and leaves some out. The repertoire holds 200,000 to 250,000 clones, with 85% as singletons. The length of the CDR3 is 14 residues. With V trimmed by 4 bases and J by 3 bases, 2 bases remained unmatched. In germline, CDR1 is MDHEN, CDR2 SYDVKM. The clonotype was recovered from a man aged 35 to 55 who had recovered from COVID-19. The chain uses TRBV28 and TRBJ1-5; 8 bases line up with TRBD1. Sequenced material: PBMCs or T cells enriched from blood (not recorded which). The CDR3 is CASSSRGHNQPQHF. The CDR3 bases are TGTGCCAGCAGTTCCAGGGGGCACAATCAGCCCCAGCATTTT.